These T cell receptor beta chains were read from a single sample in a study of T cell responses to AZD1222 COVID-19 vaccine. Only in-frame clones appear in the TCRdb table, and some are missing; sequencing was by immunoSEQ multiplex PCR. The data contain some 120,000 clones, roughly 87% of them singletons. The starting material was peripheral blood, obtained on day 0 of AZD1222 vaccination. These receptors were obtained from an adult in good health. Both conserved end residues are part of each CDR3. A D gene is named only where the DNA matches it firmly.

j_call: TRBJ2-5; d_call: TRBD1; v_call: TRBV12-3/TRBV12-4; cdr3_aa: CASNHRGQETQYF
j_call: TRBJ1-3; d_call: NA; v_call: TRBV6-5; cdr3_aa: CASSYGSGGTGNTIYF
j_call: TRBJ1-2; d_call: TRBD1; v_call: TRBV2; cdr3_aa: CASSTLGQAIGGYTF
j_call: TRBJ2-3; d_call: TRBD2; v_call: TRBV5-1; cdr3_aa: CASSLTGGADTQYF
j_call: TRBJ2-5; d_call: TRBD2; v_call: TRBV9; cdr3_aa: CASSVKASGGETQYF
j_call: TRBJ2-7; d_call: NA; v_call: TRBV14; cdr3_aa: CASSQVIGRPLNEQYF
j_call: TRBJ2-1; d_call: NA; v_call: TRBV2; cdr3_aa: CASSETNEQFF
j_call: TRBJ1-1; d_call: NA; v_call: TRBV10-3; cdr3_aa: CAISSSGEAFF
j_call: TRBJ2-1; d_call: NA; v_call: TRBV11-2; cdr3_aa: CASKVAGGHEQFF
j_call: TRBJ2-1; d_call: NA; v_call: TRBV4-1; cdr3_aa: CASSLPLSSRGNEQFF
j_call: TRBJ2-1; d_call: TRBD2; v_call: TRBV5-4; cdr3_aa: CASSLGWTSGNEQFF
j_call: TRBJ2-7; d_call: NA; v_call: TRBV29-1; cdr3_aa: CSVLPGTYEQYF
j_call: TRBJ2-3; d_call: NA; v_call: TRBV19; cdr3_aa: CASSIDGPSGDTQYF
j_call: TRBJ1-5; d_call: NA; v_call: TRBV21-1; cdr3_aa: CASSTWEGKGNQPQHF
j_call: TRBJ1-1; d_call: TRBD1; v_call: TRBV5-1; cdr3_aa: CASCIQGSAEAFF
j_call: TRBJ2-7; d_call: TRBD1; v_call: TRBV5-5; cdr3_aa: CASSRDSFSYEQYF
j_call: TRBJ2-2; d_call: NA; v_call: TRBV7-9; cdr3_aa: CASSFGGTGELFF
j_call: TRBJ1-1; d_call: TRBD1; v_call: TRBV3-1/TRBV3-2; cdr3_aa: CASSQEDRGKQAFF
j_call: TRBJ2-4; d_call: NA; v_call: TRBV4-2; cdr3_aa: CASSQEEGTGAIGAKNIQYF
j_call: TRBJ2-2; d_call: NA; v_call: TRBV18; cdr3_aa: CASSLVPRDTGELFF
j_call: TRBJ2-7; d_call: TRBD2; v_call: TRBV7-2; cdr3_aa: CASSSGSSGGYEQYF
j_call: TRBJ1-4; d_call: NA; v_call: TRBV3-1/TRBV3-2; cdr3_aa: CASSQRSGNEKLFF
j_call: TRBJ2-2; d_call: NA; v_call: TRBV24-1; cdr3_aa: CATSDLMGRGATGELFF
j_call: TRBJ1-2; d_call: TRBD1; v_call: TRBV7-9; cdr3_aa: CASSFPGTGFKEGYTF
j_call: TRBJ1-4; d_call: NA; v_call: TRBV5-4; cdr3_aa: CASSLGGTNEKLFF
j_call: TRBJ1-2; d_call: NA; v_call: TRBV20-1; cdr3_aa: CSASVDSLYGYTF
j_call: TRBJ2-3; d_call: NA; v_call: TRBV6-5; cdr3_aa: CASSPRDTADTQYF
j_call: TRBJ1-2; d_call: TRBD1; v_call: TRBV30; cdr3_aa: CAWTTQGQGGDGYTF
j_call: TRBJ2-7; d_call: TRBD1; v_call: TRBV28; cdr3_aa: CASSPQTGALREQYF
j_call: TRBJ1-1; d_call: NA; v_call: TRBV19; cdr3_aa: CASSIFISADTEAFF
j_call: TRBJ1-5; d_call: NA; v_call: TRBV7-3; cdr3_aa: CASSPAQDQPQHF
j_call: TRBJ1-6; d_call: TRBD1; v_call: TRBV9; cdr3_aa: CASSVAGQGAGSPLHF
j_call: TRBJ2-1; d_call: TRBD1; v_call: TRBV9; cdr3_aa: CASSVVGTVYNEQFF
j_call: TRBJ2-5; d_call: NA; v_call: TRBV19; cdr3_aa: CASSTRLVQETQYF
j_call: TRBJ1-1; d_call: NA; v_call: TRBV3-1/TRBV3-2; cdr3_aa: CASSQFKGGPVEAFF
j_call: TRBJ1-2; d_call: NA; v_call: TRBV30; cdr3_aa: CAWSISYGYTF
j_call: TRBJ1-3; d_call: NA; v_call: TRBV5-1; cdr3_aa: CASSLRAGGLSGNTIYF
j_call: TRBJ1-3; d_call: TRBD1; v_call: TRBV25-1; cdr3_aa: CAFLRGHGNTIYF
j_call: TRBJ2-2; d_call: NA; v_call: TRBV6-4; cdr3_aa: CASSDSIGELFF
j_call: TRBJ2-7; d_call: NA; v_call: TRBV18; cdr3_aa: CASSPEEFGPYEQYF
j_call: TRBJ2-7; d_call: NA; v_call: TRBV4-1; cdr3_aa: CASSQVTETYEQYF
j_call: TRBJ1-1; d_call: TRBD1; v_call: TRBV24-1; cdr3_aa: CATSDSRTGEQNTEAFF
j_call: TRBJ2-7; d_call: NA; v_call: TRBV2; cdr3_aa: CASRGDVYEQYF
j_call: TRBJ1-1; d_call: NA; v_call: TRBV6-5; cdr3_aa: CASSPTVLNTEAFF
j_call: TRBJ2-7; d_call: NA; v_call: TRBV7-8; cdr3_aa: CASSLGFSYEQYF
j_call: TRBJ2-7; d_call: NA; v_call: TRBV11-2; cdr3_aa: CASSLGSRRGRSYEQYF
j_call: TRBJ1-1; d_call: TRBD1; v_call: TRBV6-5; cdr3_aa: CASRGTGGKITEAFF
j_call: TRBJ2-7; d_call: NA; v_call: TRBV6-2/TRBV6-3; cdr3_aa: CASSPSSAYEQYF
j_call: TRBJ2-3; d_call: NA; v_call: TRBV5-6; cdr3_aa: CASSREFQPDTQYF
j_call: TRBJ2-3; d_call: TRBD2; v_call: TRBV24-1; cdr3_aa: CATSDFGTSVTDTQYF